The 13 T cell receptor beta chains given below trace back to one sample, sequenced in a study of cytomegalovirus exposure and HLA in healthy donors. Primers included in the PCR were 60 Vbeta and 13 Jbeta primers. TCRdb's table, derived via immunoSEQ multiplex PCR, lists solely in-frame clones and lacks some. The repertoire has about 130,000 clones, 75% to 90% of them found once; the top ten carry about 6.7%. The specimen sequenced was PBMCs. These receptor sequences come from a woman in her twenties or thirties in good health and CMV-seropositive.

The chain couples TRBV6-1 to TRBJ1-2, with 8 bases matching TRBD1. V was pared by 3 bases and J by 4 bases, with 4 bases of the junction left unmatched. In germline, CDR1 is MNHNS, CDR2 SASEGT. The CDR3 covers 14 residues. The CDR3 reads CASSETGVVYGYTF. CDR3 bases: TGTGCCAGCAGTGAGACAGGGGTTGTCTATGGCTACACCTTC.

A remark on this clone: This sample also contains other DNA sequences that code for the same CDR3. In nucleotides, the CDR3 is TGTGCCAGCAGTGGAGACAGCTATGGCTACACCTTC. It codes for CASSGDSYGYTF. V gene TRBV2 combines with J gene TRBJ1-2; perhaps TRBD1 as D (5 bases). The germline V and J ends were trimmed by 4 bases and 4 bases, with 7 bases remaining between them. This CDR3 comprises 12 residues. The germline V gene has CDR1 SNHLY and CDR2 FYNNEI.

The V call is TRBV6-1, the J call TRBJ1-4; the D is unclear. The CDR3 sequence is 13 residues long. CDR1 and CDR2 (germline): MNHNS, SASEGT. Trimming pared 8 bases from V and 5 bases from J, leaving 12 bases between. CDR3 residues: CASLRDGNEKLFF. CDR3 DNA sequence: TGTGCCAGCCTCAGAGACGGGAATGAAAAACTGTTTTTT.

This chain joins TRBV27 and TRBJ1-1; 10 nucleotides align to TRBD1. The CDR3 totals 15 residues. Per germline, CDR1 MNHEY and CDR2 SMNVEV (reference sequence). Trimming took 3 bases from V and 1 from J; bases not matched to a gene: 2. In DNA, the CDR3 is TGTGCCAGCAGTTTCTGGGACAGGGGGAACACTGAAGCTTTCTTT. Amino acid sequence: CASSFWDRGNTEAFF.

This chain joins TRBV30 and TRBJ1-1; maybe TRBD1 (5 bases). This CDR3 comprises 18 residues. The V end lost 1 base, the J end lost 0 bases, and 21 bases lay between the germline ends. Germline assignment: CDR1 GTSNPN and CDR2 SVGIG (reference sequence). The DNA of the CDR3 is TGTGCCTGGAGTGGCTTCGGGGGACTCCGGACGCTGAACACTGAAGCTTTCTTT. Its translation is CAWSGFGGLRTLNTEAFF.

This chain connects TRBV5-1 to TRBJ2-7, with a possible D match to TRBD1 (5 bases). The CDR3 runs 17 residues. Trimming shortened V by 6 bases and J by 1 base, and 23 bases separated the two germline ends. CDR1 and CDR2 (germline): SGHRS, YFSETQ. This CDR3 is CASMVEAGQANSYEQYF. CDR3 nucleotide sequence: TGCGCCAGCATGGTCGAGGCAGGGCAAGCCAATTCCTACGAGCAGTACTTC.

This sequence joins TRBV4-1 and TRBJ2-3; TRBD2 is a possible D gene (6 bases). Germline V gene sequence: CDR1 MGHRA, CDR2 YSYEKL. Trimming removed 2 bases at V and 0 bases at J, with 15 bases between. This CDR3 is 17 amino acids long. CDR3 region: CASSQQPRGRSTDTQYF. CDR3 sequence (DNA): TGCGCCAGCAGCCAACAACCCCGGGGGAGGAGCACAGATACGCAGTATTTT.

The V call is TRBV6-6, the J call TRBJ2-1; D gene uncertain. In germline, CDR1 is MNHNY, CDR2 SVGAGI (reference sequence). V gave up 6 bases and J gave up 7 bases, with 13 bases separating them. The CDR3 spans 13 residues. CDR3 DNA: TGTGCCAGCAGCCCCGACTCGCAAAATGAGCAGTTCTTC. This translates into CASSPDSQNEQFF.

V is TRBV6-5 and J is TRBJ1-4, with TRBD1 identical over 7 bases. With V trimmed by 6 bases and J by 4 bases, 5 bases remained unmatched. Germline loops: CDR1 MNHEY, CDR2 SVGAGI. The CDR3 runs 14 residues. The CDR3 nucleotides read TGTGCCAGCAGCACGACAGGGTATAATGAAAAACTGTTTTTT. Its translation is CASSTTGYNEKLFF.

This chain joins TRBV30 and TRBJ2-7, with D unresolved. This CDR3 has 13 residues. Trimming took off 0 bases at V and 6 bases at J, with 12 bases between the two ends. Germline V lookup: CDR1 GTSNPN, CDR2 SVGIG (reference sequence). The CDR3 coding sequence is TGTGCCTGGAGTGTAATGCTATCGGGCGAGCAGTACTTC. Protein: CAWSVMLSGEQYF.

The chain combines TRBV14 with TRBJ2-3; 8 positions agree with TRBD2. V was clipped by 4 bases and J by 2 bases; unmatched bases: 8. CDR3 length: 16 amino acids. Germline V gives CDR1 SGHDN, CDR2 FVKESK. CDR3 residues: CASSRGLAGITDTQYF. In nucleotides, the CDR3 is TGTGCCAGCAGCCGCGGACTAGCCGGTATCACAGATACGCAGTATTTT.

Of note for this clone: One end of the junction varies from germline; a read error may be responsible. The chain is built from TRBV7-9 and TRBJ1-2, with D possibly being TRBD1 (6 bases). The CDR3 covers 14 residues. Germline CDR1 and CDR2: SEHNR and FQNEAQ (reference sequence). The CDR3 is CSSDPDSTNYGYTF. CDR3 coding DNA: TGTTCCAGCGATCCGGACAGTACTAACTATGGCTACACCTTC.

This clone was seen a few times. The chain employs TRBV10-3 and TRBJ1-5; no reliable D call. The CDR3 consists of 15 residues. The V end lost 0 bases, the J end lost 11 bases, and 17 bases lay between the germline ends. In germline, CDR1 is ENHRY, CDR2 SYGVKD. DNA for the CDR3: TGTGCCATCAGTGAGTCGAAGGTAGCGGGGTCAGCCCAGCATTTT. Its translation is CAISESKVAGSAQHF.